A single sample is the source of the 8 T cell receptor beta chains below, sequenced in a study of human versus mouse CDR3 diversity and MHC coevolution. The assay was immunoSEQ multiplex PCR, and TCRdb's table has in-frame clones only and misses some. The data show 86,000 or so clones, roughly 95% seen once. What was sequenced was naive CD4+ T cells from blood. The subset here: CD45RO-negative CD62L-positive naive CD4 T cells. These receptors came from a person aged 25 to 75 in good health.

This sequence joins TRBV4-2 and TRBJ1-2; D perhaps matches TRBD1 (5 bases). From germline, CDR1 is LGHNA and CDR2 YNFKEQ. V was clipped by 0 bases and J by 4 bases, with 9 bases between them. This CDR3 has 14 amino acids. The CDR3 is CASSQDRGGYGYTF. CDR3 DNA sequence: TGTGCCAGCAGCCAAGATAGGGGTGGCTATGGCTACACCTTC.

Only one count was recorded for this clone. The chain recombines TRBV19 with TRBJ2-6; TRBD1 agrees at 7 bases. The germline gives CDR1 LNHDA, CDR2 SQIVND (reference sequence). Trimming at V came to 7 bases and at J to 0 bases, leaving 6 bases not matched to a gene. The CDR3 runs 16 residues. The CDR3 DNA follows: TGTGCCAGTACCGAAGGGACAGCCTCTGGGGCCAACGTCCTGACTTTC. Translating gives CASTEGTASGANVLTF.

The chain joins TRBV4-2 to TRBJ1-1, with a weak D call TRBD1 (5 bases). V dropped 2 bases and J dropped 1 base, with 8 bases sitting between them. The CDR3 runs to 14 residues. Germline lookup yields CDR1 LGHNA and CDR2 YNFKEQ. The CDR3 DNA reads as TGTGCCAGCAGCCAAACACAGGAGAACACTGAAGCTTTCTTT. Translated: CASSQTQENTEAFF.

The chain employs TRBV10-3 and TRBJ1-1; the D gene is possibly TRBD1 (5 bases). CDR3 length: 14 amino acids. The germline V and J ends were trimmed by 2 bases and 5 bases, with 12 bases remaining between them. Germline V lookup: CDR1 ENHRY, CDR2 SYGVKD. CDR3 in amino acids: CAISEGGVKTEAFF. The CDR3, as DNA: TGTGCCATCAGTGAGGGGGGGGTAAAGACTGAAGCTTTCTTT.

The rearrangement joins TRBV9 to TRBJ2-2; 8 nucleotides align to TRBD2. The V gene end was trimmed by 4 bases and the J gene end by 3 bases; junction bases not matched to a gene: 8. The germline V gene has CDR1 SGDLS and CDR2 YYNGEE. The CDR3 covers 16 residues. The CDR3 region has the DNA TGTGCCAGCAGCTCAGGAGGACTAGCCGACACCGGGGAGCTGTTTTTT. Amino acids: CASSSGGLADTGELFF.

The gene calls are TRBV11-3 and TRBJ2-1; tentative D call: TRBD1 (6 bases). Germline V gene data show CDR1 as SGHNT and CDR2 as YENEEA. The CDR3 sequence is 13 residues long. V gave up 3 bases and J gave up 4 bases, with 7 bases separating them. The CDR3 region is CASSFTGYNEQFF. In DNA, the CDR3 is TGTGCCAGCAGCTTCACAGGGTACAATGAGCAGTTCTTC.

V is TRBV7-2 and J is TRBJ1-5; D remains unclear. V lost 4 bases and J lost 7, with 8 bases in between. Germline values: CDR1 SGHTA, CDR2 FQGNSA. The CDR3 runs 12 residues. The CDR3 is CASSYSTQPQHF. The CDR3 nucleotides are TGTGCCAGCAGCTACAGTACACAGCCCCAGCATTTT.

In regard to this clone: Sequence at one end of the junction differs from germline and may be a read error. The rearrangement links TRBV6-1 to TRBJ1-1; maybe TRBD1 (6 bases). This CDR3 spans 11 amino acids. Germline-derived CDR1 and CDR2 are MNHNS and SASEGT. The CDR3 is CASSYQGRDLF. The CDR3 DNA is TGTGCCAGCAGTTACCAGGGGCGTGACCTTTTT.